The 11 T cell receptor beta chains below were found in one sample sequenced in a study of PD-1 blockade in classical Hodgkin lymphoma. Clones were read by immunoSEQ multiplex PCR, and TCRdb kept only the in-frame ones, dropping some. Of 40,000 or so clones in the sample, about 85% were seen once. Every patient relapsed after autologous stem cell transplantation, and brentuximab vedotin exposure varied. The material was peripheral blood mononuclear cells (PBMCs), obtained before the second cycle of nivolumab. The receptor source for this set is a human donor with classical Hodgkin lymphoma.

The chain employs TRBV5-6 and TRBJ2-5; 8 bases are a match to TRBD1. J was trimmed by 4 bases and V by 2 bases; bases with no gene match: 7. Per germline, CDR1 SGHDT and CDR2 YYEEEE. This CDR3 spans 15 amino acids. CDR3 nucleotides: TGTGCCAGCAGCTTCGGACAGGGACGGGGAGAGACCCAGTACTTC. Translated: CASSFGQGRGETQYF.

The chain recombines TRBV19 with TRBJ2-1, with TRBD2 matching 10 bases. V was clipped by 1 base and J by 5 bases; unmatched bases: 2. The germline gives CDR1 LNHDA, CDR2 SQIVND (reference sequence). This CDR3 has 15 residues. The DNA of the CDR3 is TGTGCCAGTAGTATAGTTCTAGCGGGGGACAATGAGCAGTTCTTC. Protein sequence: CASSIVLAGDNEQFF.

The V call is TRBV19, the J call TRBJ1-5; tentative D call: TRBD1 (6 bases). Between the trimmed V and J ends, which lost 4 bases and 3 bases, there was a span of 13 bases. The length of the CDR3 is 15 residues. CDR1 is LNHDA, CDR2 SQIVND, per germline (reference sequence). Here the CDR3 DNA reads TGTGCCAGTAGTAAGGGCAGGGGCTACAATCAGCCCCAGCATTTT. Its protein product is CASSKGRGYNQPQHF.

The rearrangement links TRBV11-2 to TRBJ2-3; 11 positions agree with TRBD2. This CDR3 spans 19 amino acids. CDR1 is SGHAT and CDR2 is FQNNGV in the germline V gene. V trimming: 1 base; J trimming: 2 bases; junction bases outside the gene matches: 11. The CDR3 DNA sequence: TGTGCCAGCAGCTTAGGACCGGTAGCGGGAGGGAGGTACACAGATACGCAGTATTTT. It specifies CASSLGPVAGGRYTDTQYF.

V is TRBV5-1 and J is TRBJ2-5; 7 bases map to TRBD2. The germline V gene has CDR1 SGHRS and CDR2 YFSETQ. CDR3 length equals 15 residues. The ends lost 2 bases at V and 2 bases at J; junction bases unmatched: 6. The CDR3 nucleotides are TGCGCCAGCAGCTTTCAAGCGGGGAGTCAAGAGACCCAGTACTTC. This codes for CASSFQAGSQETQYF.

This clone occurred once. The V call is TRBV5-6, the J call TRBJ2-2; D gene unclear. CDR1 and CDR2 from the germline V gene are SGHDT and YYEEEE. This CDR3 comprises 13 residues. Between the trimmed V and J ends, which lost 0 bases and 6 bases, there was a span of 6 bases. CDR3 DNA sequence: TGTGCCAGCAGCTTGGTACCGGCCGGGGAGCTGTTTTTT. Translating gives CASSLVPAGELFF.

This clone came up a few times. The V gene is TRBV2, the J gene TRBJ2-7; no firm D call. Germline V gene data show CDR1 as SNHLY and CDR2 as FYNNEI. The V end lost 9 bases, the J end lost 1 base, and 13 bases lay between the germline ends. The CDR3 length is 13 residues. The CDR3 coding sequence is TGTGCCAGTAATTCGGACGGATCCTACGAGCAGTACTTC. Its protein product is CASNSDGSYEQYF.

The V and J genes are TRBV7-9 and TRBJ2-3; D perhaps matches TRBD1 (6 bases). Germline-derived CDR1 and CDR2 are SEHNR and FQNEAQ (reference sequence). This CDR3 has 19 amino acids. Trimming removed 0 bases at V and 0 bases at J, with 19 bases between. The CDR3 spells CASSLAPLTGSLSTDTQYF. The CDR3 DNA sequence: TGTGCCAGCAGCTTAGCCCCTCTAACAGGGAGCCTAAGCACAGATACGCAGTATTTT.

The chain is built from TRBV2 and TRBJ2-5; 8 positions match TRBD2. Germline V gene lookup returns CDR1 SNHLY and CDR2 FYNNEI. The CDR3 length is 15 residues. V shed 1 base and J 4 bases; nucleotides not matched to a gene: 5. CDR3 coding DNA: TGTGCCAGCAGTGAAGACGGGGGGGCCTCAGAGACCCAGTACTTC. This translates into CASSEDGGASETQYF.

V is TRBV5-1 and J is TRBJ1-1, with D possibly TRBD1 on 6 matching bases. V lost 1 base, J lost 3 bases, and 10 bases lay in between. CDR1 SGHRS and CDR2 YFSETQ come from the germline V gene. The CDR3 has 14 residues. DNA for the CDR3: TGCGCCAGCAGCTTGACAGGGACTCACACTGAAGCTTTCTTT. Amino acids: CASSLTGTHTEAFF.

This clone was seen once. The chain joins TRBV25-1 to TRBJ2-5; D is undetermined. The CDR3 spans 11 residues. Per the germline V gene, CDR1 is MGHDK and CDR2 is SYGVNS. V was pared by 4 bases and J by 4 bases, with 4 bases between. CDR3 nucleotide sequence: TGTGCCAGCAGTGTGGGAGAGACCCAGTACTTC. Residues: CASSVGETQYF.